Listed here are 11 T cell receptor beta chains from one sample, sequenced in a study of cytomegalovirus exposure and HLA in healthy donors. Primers for the PCR totalled 60 Vbeta and 13 Jbeta. The repertoire was sequenced with immunoSEQ multiplex PCR; TCRdb's copy has only in-frame clones and lacks some. The sample gives approximately 160,000 clones, just over 75% of which show up once; more than 0.8% is in the top ten. Input material: PBMCs. These receptors were collected from a woman in her 40s in good health and CMV-seronegative.

The V gene is TRBV11-3, the J gene TRBJ2-3, with D perhaps matching TRBD1 (6 bases). The CDR3 has 14 residues. The V and J ends lost 3 bases and 6 bases respectively, with 13 bases between them. The germline CDR1 and CDR2 sequences are SGHNT and YENEEA. CDR3 residues: CASSFGRGWDTQYF. The DNA of the CDR3 is TGTGCCAGCAGCTTCGGCAGGGGATGGGATACGCAGTATTTT.

The chain uses TRBV29-1 and TRBJ2-5; the D gene is possibly TRBD2 (5 bases). Trimming removed 3 bases at V and 4 bases at J, with 6 bases between. The CDR3 is 11 amino acids. Germline values: CDR1 SQVTM, CDR2 ANQGSEA. In DNA, the CDR3 is TGCAGCGTTGATGGGAGAGAGACCCAGTACTTC. Amino acid sequence: CSVDGRETQYF.

The rearrangement links TRBV27 to TRBJ1-1; TRBD1 aligns across 10 bases. Trimming at V came to 4 bases and at J to 2 bases, leaving 4 bases not matched to a gene. Germline V gives CDR1 MNHEY, CDR2 SMNVEV (reference sequence). This CDR3 is 15 amino acids long. The DNA for the CDR3 is TGTGCCAGCAGTTCGGGACAGGGGTATAACACTGAAGCTTTCTTT. The encoded protein is CASSSGQGYNTEAFF.

The V call is TRBV30, the J call TRBJ1-1; a possible D gene is TRBD1 (6 bases). Trimming cost V 2 bases and J 4 bases, with 17 bases left between them. The CDR3 extends over 15 amino acids. The V gene's germline CDR1 is GTSNPN and CDR2 SVGIG (reference sequence). The CDR3 DNA is TGTGCCTGGAGTCCCGCGGCAGGGGTAGGCACTGAAGCTTTCTTT. Translated: CAWSPAAGVGTEAFF.

The rearrangement joins TRBV11-3 to TRBJ2-1; TRBD2 aligns across 13 bases. With V trimmed by 3 bases and J by 9 bases, 8 bases remained unmatched. Germline V CDR1 and CDR2: SGHNT, YENEEA. The CDR3 length is 16 residues. The CDR3 nucleotides read TGTGCCAGCAGCTTCACCGGACTAGCGGGAGCCGGTGAGCAGTTCTTC. It encodes CASSFTGLAGAGEQFF.

This rearrangement joins TRBV18 to TRBJ2-5, with D possibly being TRBD2 (5 bases). Germline V gene data show CDR1 as KGHSH and CDR2 as LQKENI. CDR3 size: 14 residues. V dropped 1 base and J dropped 5 bases, with 11 bases sitting between them. The CDR3 loop is CASSPRETGETQYF. In DNA form, the CDR3 reads TGTGCCAGCTCACCACGAGAGACGGGGGAGACCCAGTACTTC.

This rearrangement joins TRBV5-1 to TRBJ1-2; D ambiguous. Germline V gene data show CDR1 as SGHRS and CDR2 as YFSETQ. Trimming removed 2 bases from V and 3 bases from J, with 5 bases in between. The CDR3 covers 12 residues. CDR3 bases: TGCGCCAGCAGCTTCGGAGACTATGGCTACACCTTC. Translation: CASSFGDYGYTF.

The chain couples TRBV4-1 to TRBJ2-1; D might be TRBD2 (6 bases). Trimming shortened V by 5 bases and J by 12 bases, and 14 bases separated the two germline ends. CDR1 and CDR2 from the germline V gene are MGHRA and YSYEKL. The CDR3 covers 12 residues. The CDR3: CASSGGDGGQFF. Written as DNA, the CDR3 is TGCGCCAGCAGCGGGGGAGACGGGGGGCAGTTCTTC.

The rearrangement joins TRBV7-8 to TRBJ2-7, with 12 nucleotides matching TRBD2. Germline CDR1 and CDR2: SGHVS and FQNEAQ. The CDR3 runs to 17 residues. Trimming removed 0 bases from V and 1 base from J; junction bases left unmatched: 4. The CDR3 nucleotides are TGTGCCAGCAGCTTAGCCGCGACTAGCGGGAGTTCCTACGAGCAGTACTTC. Protein product: CASSLAATSGSSYEQYF.

The chain carries TRBV30 and TRBJ1-4; D is undetermined. The V and J ends lost 2 bases and 7 bases respectively, with 8 bases between them. CDR1 is GTSNPN, CDR2 SVGIG, per germline (reference sequence). The CDR3 is 12 residues long. CDR3 sequence reads: CAWSMNSEKLFF. In DNA, the CDR3 is TGTGCCTGGAGTATGAACAGTGAAAAACTGTTTTTT. Supplemented by reference TRBV30 and TRBJ1-4, the full variable domain reads SQTIHQWPATLVQPVGSPLSLECTVEGTSNPNLYWYRQAAGRGLQLLFYSVGIGQISSEVPQNLSASRPQDRQFILSSKKLLLSDSGFYLCAWSMNSEKLFFGSGTQLSVL.

V and J are TRBV28 and TRBJ2-7; TRBD1 agrees at 8 bases. The CDR3 totals 14 residues. CDR1 and CDR2 (germline): MDHEN, SYDVKM. With 6 bases clipped from V and 3 bases from J, the junction kept 7 bases outside the gene matches. The CDR3 region has the DNA TGTGCCAGCAGGGACGGGACAGGCCTCTACGAGCAGTACTTC. Its protein is CASRDGTGLYEQYF.